The source of this T cell receptor (beta chain) is a study of blood T cell repertoires in COVID-19. Study-wide context: T cells, B-cell-depleted T cells, or PBMCs supplied cDNA or gDNA.

This table comes from immunoSEQ multiplex PCR, and its TCRdb copy is limited to in-frame clones, with some not included. The sample carries about 180,000 clones, approximately 87% recorded once. Trimming left V 11 bases short and J 2 bases short, with 15 bases between. CDR3 length: 14 residues. Looked up from germline, CDR1 is LNHDA and CDR2 is SQIVND (reference sequence). The TCR sequence derives from a man between 65 and 85 years old with active or convalescent COVID-19. The chain carries TRBV19 and TRBJ1-4; D is unclear. What was sequenced was peripheral blood. CDR3 protein: CAVGRAGTNEKLFF. The CDR3 region has the DNA TGTGCCGTAGGGCGGGCTGGCACTAATGAAAAACTGTTTTTT.